The sequence of this T cell receptor (beta chain) was determined in a study of cytomegalovirus exposure and HLA in healthy donors. This CDR3 contains 12 residues. Per the germline V gene, CDR1 is SQVTM and CDR2 is ANQGSEA. With V trimmed by 4 bases and J by 6 bases, 2 bases remained unmatched. In the PCR, 60 Vbeta and 13 Jbeta primers were used. The repertoire was sequenced with immunoSEQ multiplex PCR; TCRdb's copy has only in-frame clones and lacks some. The sample contains some 130,000 clones, 65% to 80% of which appear only once. This clonotype originated in a man aged 35-49 years in good health and CMV-seronegative. The chain recombines TRBV29-1 with TRBJ1-2, with 10 bases aligning to TRBD1. Sequencing was performed on PBMCs. In nucleotides, the CDR3 is TGCAGCGTTGTCGGACAGGGGGATGGCTACACCTTC. Translated, it gives CSVVGQGDGYTF.